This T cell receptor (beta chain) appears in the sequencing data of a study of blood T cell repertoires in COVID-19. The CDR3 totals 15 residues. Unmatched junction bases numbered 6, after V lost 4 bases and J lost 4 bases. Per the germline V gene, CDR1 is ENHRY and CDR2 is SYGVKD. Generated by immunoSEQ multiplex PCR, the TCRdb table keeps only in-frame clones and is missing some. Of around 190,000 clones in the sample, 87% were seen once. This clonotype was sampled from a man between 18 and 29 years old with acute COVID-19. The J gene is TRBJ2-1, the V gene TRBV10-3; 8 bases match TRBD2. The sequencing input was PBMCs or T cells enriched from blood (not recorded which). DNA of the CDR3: TGTGCCATCAGTGGTAAACTAGCGGTTTACAATGAGCAGTTCTTC. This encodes CAISGKLAVYNEQFF.